Each of the 22 T cell receptor beta chains below was sequenced from the same sample in a study of regulatory T cells in long-lasting Graves disease. iRepertoire HTBI primers and Arm-PCR of CDR3 regions built TCR beta libraries. A single record per CDR3 protein comes from TCRdb applying MiXCR to the multiplex PCR reads. The profile shows 420,000 or so distinct CDR3 sequences, about a sixth of them singletons. The time point was: newly diagnosed GD, antithyroid drugs for less than 3 months. RNA isolated from PBMCs was used to make the TCR library. The sample also formed part of further work on T cells in Graves' hyperthyroidism and ophthalmopathy.

Sequencing was performed on peripheral blood mononuclear cells (PBMCs), taken at new diagnosis, from a patient treated with antithyroid drugs. These TCRs come from a young woman with Graves disease.

This clonotype was seen at least ten times. The chain couples TRBV2 to TRBJ2-5, with 15 bases identical to TRBD2. The CDR3 has 16 residues. V lost 6 bases and J lost 2; bases outside the gene matches: 4. Per the germline V gene, CDR1 is SNHLY and CDR2 is FYNNEI. CDR3 nucleotide sequence: TGTGCCAGCAGAAAAGGACTAGCGGGAGGGCAAGAGACCCAGTACTTC. Its protein is CASRKGLAGGQETQYF.

In this sample, this clonotype turned up many times. This chain joins TRBV27 and TRBJ2-1, with 8 bases fitting TRBD2. This CDR3 has 14 amino acids. Per the germline V gene, CDR1 is MNHEY and CDR2 is SMNVEV (reference sequence). Losses at the gene ends were 5 bases for V and 5 bases for J; bases not matched to a gene: 5. CDR3: CASSSGGANNEQFF. The CDR3 bases are TGTGCCAGCAGTAGCGGGGGCGCCAACAATGAGCAGTTCTTC.

In nucleotides, the CDR3 is TGTGCCAGCAGCACTCCGGGACAGGGGGAGACCCAGTACTTC. The encoded protein is CASSTPGQGETQYF. V and J are TRBV14 and TRBJ2-5, with 10 bases fitting TRBD1. The CDR3 runs 14 residues. Unmatched junction bases numbered 5, after V lost 5 bases and J lost 5 bases. Per germline, CDR1 SGHDN and CDR2 FVKESK.

This clonotype has at least ten counts. The rearrangement joins TRBV7-2 to TRBJ2-7, with D unclear. Germline CDR1 SGHTA, CDR2 FQGNSA. V lost 3 bases, J lost 2 bases, and 8 bases lay in between. This CDR3 spans 13 amino acids. In DNA, the CDR3 is TGTGCCAGCAGCTTTCTAGGTCCCTACGAGCAGTACTTC. Amino acids: CASSFLGPYEQYF. The whole variable domain, remainder taken from reference TRBV7-2 and TRBJ2-7, is GAGVSQSPSNKVTEKGKDVELRCDPISGHTALYWYRQSLGQGLEFLIYFQGNSAPDKSGLPSDRFSAERTGGSVSTLTIQRTQQEDSAVYLCASSFLGPYEQYFGPGTRLTVT.

This clonotype was found a few times. V usage is TRBV7-9 and J usage is TRBJ2-7; D assignment may be TRBD1 or TRBD2 (5 bases each). The ends were cut back, 3 bases at V and 5 bases at J, with 23 bases in the middle. Germline assignment: CDR1 SEHNR and CDR2 FQNEAQ (reference sequence). The CDR3 covers 17 residues. CDR3 sequence reads: CASSFQTEDRGQDEQYF. For the CDR3, the DNA is TGTGCCAGCAGCTTCCAAACTGAAGACAGAGGGCAGGACGAGCAGTACTTC.

The count of this clonotype is one. The chain has TRBV12-3 or TRBV12-4 and TRBJ1-2; weak D call: TRBD1 (5 bases). This CDR3 is 13 amino acids long. V was trimmed by 6 bases and J by 3 bases, leaving 11 bases between them. In DNA, the CDR3 is TGTGCCAGCAGCCAGGGATTCGACTATGGCTACACCTTC. As protein: CASSQGFDYGYTF.

This clonotype was observed a few times. The chain is built from TRBV18 and TRBJ2-1, with D hard to call. This CDR3 has 14 residues. The V gene's germline CDR1 is KGHSH and CDR2 LQKENI. V dropped 0 bases and J dropped 1 base, with 4 bases sitting between them. CDR3 in DNA: TGTGCCAGCTCACCACCTAGATCCTACAATGAGCAGTTCTTC. It is translated as CASSPPRSYNEQFF. The entire variable domain, with the rest obtained from reference TRBV18 and TRBJ2-1, is as follows: NAGVMQNPRHLVRRRGQEARLRCSPMKGHSHVYWYRQLPEEGLKFMVYLQKENIIDESGMPKERFSAEFPKEGPSILRIQQVVRGDSAAYFCASSPPRSYNEQFFGPGTRLTVL.

This chain connects TRBV10-3 to TRBJ2-3; TRBD1 agrees at 7 bases. V trimming: 3 bases; J trimming: 2 bases; junction bases outside the gene matches: 8. The germline gives CDR1 ENHRY, CDR2 SYGVKD. CDR3 size: 16 residues. The CDR3 is CAISDLTGSSTDTQYF. The CDR3 region has the DNA TGTGCCATCAGTGACCTGACAGGGTCTTCCACAGATACGCAGTATTTT.

In this sample, this clonotype turned up many times. The CDR3 loop is CAIRGGKVGETQYF. In DNA, the CDR3 is TGTGCCATCAGGGGCGGGAAAGTGGGAGAGACCCAGTACTTC. This sequence joins TRBV10-3 and TRBJ2-5; perhaps TRBD2 as D (6 bases). The CDR3 spans 14 residues. V shed 6 bases and J shed 4 bases, with 15 bases lying between them. In germline, CDR1 is ENHRY, CDR2 SYGVKD.

The rearrangement joins TRBV2 to TRBJ1-2; TRBD1 matches 7 bases. The germline CDR1 and CDR2 sequences are SNHLY and FYNNEI. CDR3 length: 13 residues. The ends lost 3 bases at V and 3 bases at J; junction bases unmatched: 1. This CDR3 is CASSDGQDYGYTF. As DNA, the CDR3 is TGTGCCAGCAGTGACGGACAGGACTATGGCTACACCTTC. Variable domain in full (rest from reference TRBV2 and TRBJ1-2): EPEVTQTPSHQVTQMGQEVILRCVPISNHLYFYWYRQILGQKVEFLVSFYNNEISEKSEIFDDQFSVERPDGSNFTLKIRSTKLEDSAMYFCASSDGQDYGYTFGSGTRLTVV.

V usage is TRBV27 and J usage is TRBJ2-5; possibly TRBD1 for D (6 bases). This CDR3 spans 14 amino acids. Trimming pared 5 bases from V and 0 bases from J, leaving 10 bases between. CDR1 is MNHEY and CDR2 is SMNVEV in the germline V gene (reference sequence). In DNA form, the CDR3 reads TGTGCCAGCAGTCACGGACAGTACCAAGAGACCCAGTACTTC. Its protein product is CASSHGQYQETQYF.

This clonotype was seen only once. The chain carries TRBV6-2 or TRBV6-3 and TRBJ1-5, with a weak D call TRBD1 (5 bases). V lost 2 bases and J 2 bases, leaving 13 bases between the germline ends. Per germline, CDR1 MNHEY and CDR2 SVGEGT. The CDR3 has 16 amino acids. In DNA form, the CDR3 reads TGTGCCAGCAGTTACCGGGGCAGGGTGGGCAATCAGCCCCAGCATTTT. The encoded protein is CASSYRGRVGNQPQHF.

This clonotype was seen ten or more times. The chain carries TRBV29-1 and TRBJ2-3, with D hard to call. CDR1 is SQVTM, CDR2 ANQGSEA, per germline. CDR3 length: 11 residues. With 4 bases removed from V and 3 bases from J, the gap between germline ends came to 5 bases. CDR3 DNA sequence: TGCAGCGTTGTGAGAACAGATACGCAGTATTTT. Its translation is CSVVRTDTQYF.

The V and J genes are TRBV12-3 or TRBV12-4 and TRBJ2-7, with 8 bases fitting TRBD2. V shed 3 bases, J shed 2 bases, and the junction held 3 bases outside the gene matches. This CDR3 contains 14 residues. CDR3 protein: CASSFWGLAYEQYF. CDR3 nucleotide sequence: TGTGCCAGCAGTTTTTGGGGACTAGCCTACGAGCAGTACTTC.

This clonotype was seen repeatedly, ten times or more. This chain joins TRBV7-8 and TRBJ1-1, with D hard to call. The V gene lost 3 bases and the J gene lost 1 base, with 6 bases spanning the gap. Per the germline V gene, CDR1 is SGHVS and CDR2 is FQNEAQ. The CDR3 is 13 amino acids. In nucleotides, the CDR3 is TGTGCCAGCAGCTTTCGGGGGAACACTGAAGCTTTCTTT. It is translated as CASSFRGNTEAFF.

This clonotype was detected ten times or more. This chain links TRBV30 with TRBJ2-1, with D tentatively TRBD1 (6 bases). Germline loops: CDR1 GTSNPN, CDR2 SVGIG (reference sequence). There are 13 residues in the CDR3. V dropped 2 bases and J dropped 4 bases, with 9 bases sitting between them. The CDR3 DNA is TGTGCCTGGAGTTGGCAGGGGTACAATGAGCAGTTCTTC. This codes for CAWSWQGYNEQFF.

Ten or more counts support this clonotype. The chain recombines TRBV9 with TRBJ2-3; D not resolved. The CDR3 spans 14 residues. Trimming pared 0 bases from V and 3 bases from J, leaving 8 bases between. Germline V gene lookup returns CDR1 SGDLS and CDR2 YYNGEE. CDR3 protein: CASSVAPKTDTQYF. The CDR3 nucleotides read TGTGCCAGCAGCGTAGCTCCAAAGACAGATACGCAGTATTTT.

This clonotype was counted many times. The rearrangement links TRBV11-2 to TRBJ1-6; 9 bases fit TRBD1. Germline lookup yields CDR1 SGHAT and CDR2 FQNNGV. This CDR3 comprises 14 residues. Germline trimming cut 6 bases from V and 8 bases from J; bases unmatched to any gene: 5. Here the CDR3 DNA reads TGTGCCAGCAGGCGGGACAGGGCCGATTCACCCCTCCACTTT. It encodes CASRRDRADSPLHF.

The rearrangement links TRBV7-2 to TRBJ2-7; D gene unclear. CDR1 SGHTA and CDR2 FQGNSA come from the germline V gene. CDR3 size: 16 residues. Trimming removed 4 bases from V and 0 bases from J, with 16 bases in between. In nucleotides, the CDR3 is TGTGCCAGCAGCTCCCTATTAGCAGTCGACTCCTACGAGCAGTACTTC. Amino acid sequence: CASSSLLAVDSYEQYF.

This clonotype was detected ten times or more. The V call is TRBV6-2 or TRBV6-3, the J call TRBJ1-2; no firm D call. This CDR3 spans 14 amino acids. The germline V gene encodes CDR1 MNHEY and CDR2 SVGEGT. V lost 2 bases to trimming and J lost 1 base, with 8 bases between them. Here the CDR3 DNA reads TGTGCCAGCAGTTACGGACGGGGTAACTATGGCTACACCTTC. As protein: CASSYGRGNYGYTF.

The chain is built from TRBV10-1 and TRBJ2-1; TRBD2 matches at 9 bases. Losses at the gene ends were 3 bases for V and 4 bases for J; bases not matched to a gene: 7. In germline, CDR1 is WNHNN, CDR2 SYGVQD (reference sequence). This CDR3 is 16 amino acids long. CDR3 amino acids: CASSDGASGAYNEQFF. The CDR3 nucleotides read TGCGCCAGCAGTGATGGTGCTAGCGGGGCTTACAATGAGCAGTTCTTC.

As regards this clonotype: Being one base from a much bigger clone, this may be a read error. The rearrangement joins TRBV5-6 to TRBJ2-5, with 9 nucleotides matching TRBD1. With 3 bases clipped from V and 0 bases from J, the junction kept 3 bases outside the gene matches. The CDR3 covers 15 residues. Germline V gives CDR1 SGHDT, CDR2 YYEEEE. This chain's CDR3 is CASSYGTGYQETQYF. The CDR3 DNA reads as TGTGCCAGCAGCTACGGGACAGGGTACCAAGAGACCCAGTACTTC.